Below are 8 T cell receptor beta chains sequenced from a single sample in a study of cytomegalovirus exposure and HLA in healthy donors. 13 Jbeta primers and 60 Vbeta primers were used for the PCR. TCRdb's table, derived via immunoSEQ multiplex PCR, lists solely in-frame clones and lacks some. The table lists some 110,000 clones, roughly 68% of them singletons. The source material was PBMCs. These receptors were collected from a young woman in good health and CMV-seronegative.

This chain joins TRBV2 and TRBJ2-2, with TRBD1 identical over 7 bases. Germline lookup yields CDR1 SNHLY and CDR2 FYNNEI. The CDR3 is 13 residues long. The trim removed 9 bases at V and 3 bases at J, leaving 4 bases unmatched. The CDR3 bases are TGTGCCAGAGGGACAGACTACACCGGGGAGCTGTTTTTT. This codes for CARGTDYTGELFF.

The chain links TRBV6-1 to TRBJ1-4; 7 nucleotides align to TRBD1. V shed 8 bases, J shed 9 bases, and the junction held 9 bases outside the gene matches. CDR1 is MNHNS and CDR2 is SASEGT in the germline V gene. The CDR3 contains 13 residues. The CDR3 nucleotides read TGTGCCAGCCTAGACAGGGTGGCGAAAAAACTGTTTTTT. Its protein product is CASLDRVAKKLFF.

This chain connects TRBV18 to TRBJ1-5; 9 positions agree with TRBD1. The germline V gene encodes CDR1 KGHSH and CDR2 LQKENI. The CDR3 spans 14 residues. After removal of 6 bases from V and 1 base from J, the junction contained 1 base not matched to a gene. This CDR3 reads CASSGTGSNQPQHF. CDR3 nucleotides: TGTGCCAGCTCCGGGACAGGGAGCAATCAGCCCCAGCATTTT.

The chain couples TRBV6-5 to TRBJ1-2; D is unresolved. Trimming removed 7 bases from V and 2 bases from J, with 11 bases in between. From germline, CDR1 is MNHEY and CDR2 SVGAGI. The CDR3 extends over 13 amino acids. The CDR3 DNA reads TGTGCCAGCACTCCGGGATGGAACTATGGCTACACCTTC. Amino acids: CASTPGWNYGYTF.

This clone was picked up a small number of times. The J gene is TRBJ1-1, the V gene TRBV11-3; no definite D call. Trimming pared 0 bases from V and 5 bases from J, leaving 13 bases between. CDR3 length: 15 residues. Germline assignment: CDR1 SGHNT and CDR2 YENEEA. This CDR3 reads CASSLDSGVGTEAFF. CDR3 DNA sequence: TGTGCCAGCAGCTTAGATTCCGGGGTAGGGACTGAAGCTTTCTTT.

The CDR3 coding sequence is TGTGCCAGCAGCTTAAGGGGCCAAGAGACCCAGTACTTC. Translation: CASSLRGQETQYF. The chain is built from TRBV11-3 and TRBJ2-5; tentative D call: TRBD1 (5 bases). The germline V gene encodes CDR1 SGHNT and CDR2 YENEEA. Trimming stripped 2 bases from V and 1 base from J, with 5 bases between. The CDR3 is 13 amino acids.

The V call is TRBV2, the J call TRBJ1-3; D may be TRBD1 (5 bases). Trimming pared 8 bases from V and 0 bases from J, leaving 11 bases between. This CDR3 spans 14 amino acids. CDR1 SNHLY and CDR2 FYNNEI come from the germline V gene. CDR3 in DNA: TGTGCCAGCGGGGGGATAGCCTCTGGAAACACCATATATTTT. Its protein product is CASGGIASGNTIYF.

V is TRBV4-2 and J is TRBJ1-5; no clear D. Deletions cut 0 bases from V and 15 bases from J, with 15 bases between. The CDR3 spans 13 residues. Germline V gene data show CDR1 as LGHNA and CDR2 as YNFKEQ. Here the CDR3 DNA reads TGTGCCAGCAGCCAAGATGGTTGGCTCCCTCCGCATTTT. Its protein product is CASSQDGWLPPHF.